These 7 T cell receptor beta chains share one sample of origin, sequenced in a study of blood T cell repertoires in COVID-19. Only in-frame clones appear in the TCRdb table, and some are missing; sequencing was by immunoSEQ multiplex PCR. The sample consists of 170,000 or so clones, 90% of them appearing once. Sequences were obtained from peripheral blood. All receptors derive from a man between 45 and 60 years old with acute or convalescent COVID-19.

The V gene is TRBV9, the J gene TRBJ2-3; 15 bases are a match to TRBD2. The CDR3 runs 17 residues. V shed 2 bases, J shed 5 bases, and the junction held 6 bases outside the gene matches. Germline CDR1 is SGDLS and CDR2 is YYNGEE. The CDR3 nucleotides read TGTGCCAGCAGCGTGCGGACTAGCGGGGGGGGATTAGATACGCAGTATTTT. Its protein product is CASSVRTSGGGLDTQYF.

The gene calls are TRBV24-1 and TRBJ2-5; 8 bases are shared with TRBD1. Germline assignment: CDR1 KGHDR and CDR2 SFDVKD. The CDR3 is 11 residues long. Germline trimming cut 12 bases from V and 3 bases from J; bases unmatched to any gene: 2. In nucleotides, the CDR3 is TGTGCCGCAGGGGGCGAAGAGACCCAGTACTTC. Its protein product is CAAGGEETQYF.

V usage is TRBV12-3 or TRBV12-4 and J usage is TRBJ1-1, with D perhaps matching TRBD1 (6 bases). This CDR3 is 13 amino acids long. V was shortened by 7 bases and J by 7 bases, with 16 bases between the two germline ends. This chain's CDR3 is CASNGTPRGEAFF. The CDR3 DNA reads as TGTGCCAGCAATGGGACACCAAGGGGTGAAGCTTTCTTT.

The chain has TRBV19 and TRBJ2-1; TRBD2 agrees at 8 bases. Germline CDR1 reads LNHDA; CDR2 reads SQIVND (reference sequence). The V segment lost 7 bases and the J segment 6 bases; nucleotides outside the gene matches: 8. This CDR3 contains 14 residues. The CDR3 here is CASTNPGTSNEQFF. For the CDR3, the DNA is TGTGCCAGTACCAACCCAGGGACTAGCAATGAGCAGTTCTTC.

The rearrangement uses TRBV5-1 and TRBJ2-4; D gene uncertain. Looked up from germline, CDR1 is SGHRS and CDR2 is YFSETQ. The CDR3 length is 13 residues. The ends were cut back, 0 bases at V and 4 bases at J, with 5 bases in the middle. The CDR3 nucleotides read TGCGCCAGCAGCTTGGTTCCGAAAAACATTCAGTACTTC. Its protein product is CASSLVPKNIQYF.

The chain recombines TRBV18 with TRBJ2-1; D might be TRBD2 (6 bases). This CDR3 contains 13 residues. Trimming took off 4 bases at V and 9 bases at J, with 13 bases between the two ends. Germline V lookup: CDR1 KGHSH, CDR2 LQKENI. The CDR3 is CASSHYTSIEQFF. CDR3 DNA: TGTGCCAGCTCACACTACACTAGCATTGAGCAGTTCTTC.

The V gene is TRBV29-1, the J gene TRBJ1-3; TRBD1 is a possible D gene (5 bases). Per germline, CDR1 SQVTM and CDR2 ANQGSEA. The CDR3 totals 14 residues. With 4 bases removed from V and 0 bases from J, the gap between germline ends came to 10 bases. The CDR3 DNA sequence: TGCAGCGTTGGACAGACCAGCTCTGGAAACACCATATATTTT. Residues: CSVGQTSSGNTIYF.